A selection of T cell receptor beta chains follows, all from one sample in a study of radiotherapy plus CTLA-4 blockade in lung cancer. TCRdb's table, derived via immunoSEQ multiplex PCR, lists solely in-frame clones and lacks some. The sample yields 71,000 or so clones, around 86% seen once. The sequencing here drew on peripheral blood, taken from a patient treated with radiotherapy plus ipilimumab. All receptors come from a human donor with non-small cell lung cancer who had stable disease on radiotherapy plus ipilimumab. The CDR3 runs from the conserved cysteine through the conserved F or W. D genes are given only for firm matches. A clone size is listed for some rows: how often the clone was seen (once, few, many), or a class if it is expanded.

clone size: few
V gene: TRBV18
D gene: NA
J gene: TRBJ2-7
CDR3 protein: CASSPSAAGERGYEQYF
CDR3 DNA: TGTGCCAGCTCTCCCTCGGCAGCCGGGGAACGGGGCTACGAGCAGTACTTC

clone size: NA
V gene: TRBV18
D gene: TRBD2
J gene: TRBJ2-3
CDR3 protein: CASSTWTSRGTDTQYF
CDR3 DNA: TGTGCCAGCTCAACCTGGACTAGTCGGGGCACAGATACGCAGTATTTT

clone size: NA
V gene: TRBV5-1
D gene: TRBD2
J gene: TRBJ2-5
CDR3 protein: CASSWGTGTSSQETQYF
CDR3 DNA: TGCGCCAGCAGCTGGGGTACCGGGACTAGCTCCCAAGAGACCCAGTACTTC

clone size: NA
V gene: TRBV5-4
D gene: TRBD2
J gene: TRBJ2-7
CDR3 protein: CASSLAGGGFYEQYF
CDR3 DNA: TGTGCCAGCAGCTTGGCGGGAGGAGGATTTTACGAGCAGTACTTC

clone size: NA
V gene: TRBV30
D gene: TRBD1
J gene: TRBJ1-5
CDR3 protein: CAWGQGIDQPQHF
CDR3 DNA: TGTGCCTGGGGACAGGGGATAGATCAGCCCCAGCATTTT

clone size: NA
V gene: TRBV5-4
D gene: TRBD2
J gene: TRBJ2-5
CDR3 protein: CASSFSAGGPQETQYF
CDR3 DNA: TGTGCCAGCAGCTTCTCAGCGGGGGGGCCCCAAGAGACCCAGTACTTC

clone size: few
V gene: TRBV19
D gene: NA
J gene: TRBJ2-7
CDR3 protein: CASSTDLVSGLSYEQYF
CDR3 DNA: TGTGCCAGTAGTACCGACCTTGTGAGCGGGCTTTCCTACGAGCAGTACTTC

clone size: NA
V gene: TRBV5-4
D gene: TRBD2
J gene: TRBJ2-5
CDR3 protein: CASTPELAGQETQYF
CDR3 DNA: TGTGCCAGCACCCCGGAGCTAGCGGGGCAAGAGACCCAGTACTTC

clone size: NA
V gene: TRBV10-3
D gene: NA
J gene: TRBJ2-5
CDR3 protein: CAISAPTREETQYF
CDR3 DNA: TGTGCCATCAGTGCCCCTACAAGGGAGGAGACCCAGTACTTC

clone size: NA
V gene: TRBV9
D gene: NA
J gene: TRBJ1-6
CDR3 protein: CASADTDYNSPLHF
CDR3 DNA: TGTGCCAGCGCCGACACAGACTATAATTCACCCCTCCACTTT

clone size: NA
V gene: TRBV6-5
D gene: NA
J gene: TRBJ1-6
CDR3 protein: CASSAGGTNSPLHF
CDR3 DNA: TGTGCCAGCAGTGCTGGGGGAACTAATTCACCCCTCCACTTT

clone size: NA
V gene: TRBV28
D gene: NA
J gene: TRBJ1-4
CDR3 protein: CASSSRFETATNEKLFF
CDR3 DNA: TGTGCCAGCAGTTCCCGTTTTGAGACAGCAACTAATGAAAAACTGTTTTTT

clone size: NA
V gene: TRBV7-2
D gene: NA
J gene: TRBJ2-5
CDR3 protein: CASSLIGRVRTETQYF
CDR3 DNA: TGTGCCAGCAGCTTAATTGGGCGGGTCAGGACGGAGACCCAGTACTTC

clone size: NA
V gene: TRBV28
D gene: TRBD1
J gene: TRBJ2-2
CDR3 protein: CASSLIGTGVPGELFF
CDR3 DNA: TGTGCCAGCAGTTTAATCGGGACAGGGGTTCCCGGGGAGCTGTTTTTT

clone size: NA
V gene: TRBV14
D gene: TRBD2
J gene: TRBJ2-1
CDR3 protein: CASSQVGTSGGVYNEQFF
CDR3 DNA: TGTGCCAGCAGCCAAGTAGGGACTAGCGGGGGGGTCTACAATGAGCAGTTCTTC

clone size: NA
V gene: TRBV5-4
D gene: NA
J gene: TRBJ2-3
CDR3 protein: CASSFPGVTDTQYF
CDR3 DNA: TGTGCCAGCAGCTTTCCGGGAGTAACGGATACGCAGTATTTT

clone size: NA
V gene: TRBV5-1
D gene: NA
J gene: TRBJ1-2
CDR3 protein: CASSLEQGRSGADGYTF
CDR3 DNA: TGCGCCAGCAGCTTGGAACAAGGTCGGTCGGGGGCGGATGGCTACACCTTC

clone size: NA
V gene: TRBV7-9
D gene: NA
J gene: TRBJ1-4
CDR3 protein: CASSLVLGANEKLFF
CDR3 DNA: TGTGCCAGCAGCTTAGTTCTGGGGGCTAATGAAAAACTGTTTTTT

clone size: NA
V gene: TRBV2
D gene: TRBD1
J gene: TRBJ2-2
CDR3 protein: CATRQGTPNTGELFF
CDR3 DNA: TGTGCCACTAGACAGGGGACCCCGAACACCGGGGAGCTGTTTTTT

clone size: once
V gene: TRBV23-1
D gene: TRBD1
J gene: TRBJ2-3
CDR3 protein: CASSLIGPNRDRRADTQYF
CDR3 DNA: TGCGCCAGCAGTCTAATTGGCCCCAACCGGGACAGACGGGCAGATACGCAGTATTTT

clone size: once
V gene: TRBV7-2
D gene: NA
J gene: TRBJ2-7
CDR3 protein: CASRSGGASEQYF
CDR3 DNA: TGTGCCAGCAGGTCCGGGGGAGCCAGCGAGCAGTACTTC

clone size: NA
V gene: TRBV7-7
D gene: NA
J gene: TRBJ2-3
CDR3 protein: CASGQSRTDTQYF
CDR3 DNA: TGTGCCAGCGGACAGTCGCGCACAGATACGCAGTATTTT

clone size: NA
V gene: TRBV7-3
D gene: NA
J gene: TRBJ1-2
CDR3 protein: CASSLGGNGYTF
CDR3 DNA: TGTGCCAGCAGCTTAGGGGGGAATGGCTACACCTTC

clone size: NA
V gene: TRBV2
D gene: NA
J gene: TRBJ1-5
CDR3 protein: CASSGPRQPQHF
CDR3 DNA: TGTGCCAGCAGTGGGCCTCGTCAGCCCCAGCATTTT

clone size: NA
V gene: TRBV10-1
D gene: NA
J gene: TRBJ2-5
CDR3 protein: CASSESPKETQYF
CDR3 DNA: TGCGCCAGCAGTGAAAGCCCAAAAGAGACCCAGTACTTC

clone size: NA
V gene: TRBV10-3
D gene: TRBD2
J gene: TRBJ2-7
CDR3 protein: CAISGTSVPYEQYF
CDR3 DNA: TGTGCCATCAGTGGGACTAGCGTTCCCTACGAGCAGTACTTC

clone size: NA
V gene: TRBV5-4
D gene: TRBD1
J gene: TRBJ2-1
CDR3 protein: CANSAALTGNYNNEQFF
CDR3 DNA: TGTGCCAACAGCGCAGCGCTGACAGGGAACTATAACAATGAGCAGTTCTTC

clone size: once
V gene: TRBV19
D gene: TRBD1
J gene: TRBJ2-4
CDR3 protein: CASKQGPKNIQYF
CDR3 DNA: TGTGCCAGTAAACAGGGGCCCAAAAACATTCAGTACTTC

clone size: NA
V gene: TRBV29-1
D gene: NA
J gene: TRBJ1-2
CDR3 protein: CSVGDTFYTF
CDR3 DNA: TGCAGCGTGGGGGACACTTTCTACACCTTC

clone size: NA
V gene: TRBV19
D gene: NA
J gene: TRBJ2-2
CDR3 protein: CASSAAGLYAGELFF
CDR3 DNA: TGTGCCAGTAGTGCCGCAGGGCTTTACGCCGGGGAGCTGTTTTTT

clone size: NA
V gene: TRBV5-6
D gene: NA
J gene: TRBJ2-6
CDR3 protein: CASSSPEGGGHSGANVLTF
CDR3 DNA: TGTGCCAGCAGCAGCCCCGAGGGCGGCGGCCACTCTGGGGCCAACGTCCTGACTTTC

clone size: NA
V gene: TRBV19
D gene: TRBD1
J gene: TRBJ2-7
CDR3 protein: CASSLRTGAYEQYF
CDR3 DNA: TGTGCCAGTAGTCTCAGGACAGGGGCCTACGAGCAGTACTTC

clone size: once
V gene: TRBV27
D gene: TRBD2
J gene: TRBJ2-7
CDR3 protein: CASTSGLEGDEQYF
CDR3 DNA: TGTGCCAGCACCTCGGGACTAGAGGGTGACGAGCAGTACTTC

clone size: once
V gene: TRBV6-5
D gene: NA
J gene: TRBJ1-1
CDR3 protein: CASSYPSGGEAFF
CDR3 DNA: TGTGCCAGCAGTTACCCAAGCGGCGGTGAAGCTTTCTTT

clone size: NA
V gene: TRBV9
D gene: NA
J gene: TRBJ1-2
CDR3 protein: CAYLGQNGYTF
CDR3 DNA: TGTGCCTACCTTGGGCAGAATGGCTACACCTTC

clone size: NA
V gene: TRBV7-8
D gene: TRBD1
J gene: TRBJ1-1
CDR3 protein: CASSLKVTRTGNTEAFF
CDR3 DNA: TGTGCCAGCAGCTTAAAGGTCACTCGGACAGGCAACACTGAAGCTTTCTTT

clone size: few
V gene: TRBV4-2
D gene: TRBD2
J gene: TRBJ2-7
CDR3 protein: CATRRERGGSGEQYF
CDR3 DNA: TGTGCCACCCGCCGGGAGCGGGGGGGATCTGGGGAGCAGTACTTC

clone size: NA
V gene: TRBV19
D gene: NA
J gene: TRBJ1-2
CDR3 protein: CASSIQGGYGYTF
CDR3 DNA: TGTGCCAGTAGTATACAGGGAGGATATGGCTACACCTTC

clone size: NA
V gene: TRBV9
D gene: NA
J gene: TRBJ2-7
CDR3 protein: CASSVAGSTYEQYF
CDR3 DNA: TGTGCCAGCAGCGTAGCCGGCAGTACCTACGAGCAGTACTTC

clone size: NA
V gene: TRBV6-5
D gene: NA
J gene: TRBJ2-7
CDR3 protein: CASSYGISYEQYF
CDR3 DNA: TGTGCCAGCAGTTACGGGATTTCCTACGAGCAGTACTTC

clone size: once
V gene: TRBV5-6
D gene: NA
J gene: TRBJ2-5
CDR3 protein: CASSLVQIQETQYF
CDR3 DNA: TGTGCCAGCAGCTTGGTACAGATCCAAGAGACCCAGTACTTC

clone size: NA
V gene: TRBV5-6
D gene: NA
J gene: TRBJ1-2
CDR3 protein: CASSWQGRPNYGYTF
CDR3 DNA: TGTGCCAGCAGCTGGCAGGGGCGCCCTAACTATGGCTACACCTTC

clone size: NA
V gene: TRBV7-2
D gene: NA
J gene: TRBJ2-4
CDR3 protein: CASSRFIGIQYF
CDR3 DNA: TGTGCCAGCAGTCGGTTCATTGGCATTCAGTACTTC

clone size: NA
V gene: TRBV18
D gene: TRBD1
J gene: TRBJ1-1
CDR3 protein: CASSQQNRGGTEAFF
CDR3 DNA: TGTGCCAGCTCCCAACAAAACAGGGGAGGGACTGAAGCTTTCTTT

clone size: few
V gene: TRBV19
D gene: NA
J gene: TRBJ1-6
CDR3 protein: CASSTPDRRNSPLHF
CDR3 DNA: TGTGCCAGTAGTACCCCCGACAGAAGAAATTCACCCCTCCACTTT

clone size: NA
V gene: TRBV5-1
D gene: TRBD1
J gene: TRBJ1-6
CDR3 protein: CASSLTGEENSPLHF
CDR3 DNA: TGCGCCAGCAGCTTGACAGGGGAAGAGAATTCACCCCTCCACTTT

clone size: NA
V gene: TRBV28
D gene: NA
J gene: TRBJ2-7
CDR3 protein: CASSLRDRISYEQYF
CDR3 DNA: TGTGCCAGCAGTTTAAGAGACCGCATCTCCTACGAGCAGTACTTC

clone size: NA
V gene: TRBV30
D gene: NA
J gene: TRBJ1-1
CDR3 protein: CAWSVHGAGTEAFF
CDR3 DNA: TGTGCCTGGAGTGTTCACGGGGCCGGCACTGAAGCTTTCTTT

clone size: NA
V gene: TRBV4-1
D gene: NA
J gene: TRBJ1-4
CDR3 protein: CASSQDPGTLNEKLFF
CDR3 DNA: TGCGCCAGCAGCCAAGACCCCGGGACCCTTAATGAAAAACTGTTTTTT

clone size: NA
V gene: TRBV6-6
D gene: NA
J gene: TRBJ1-2
CDR3 protein: CASSYSGAGGYTF
CDR3 DNA: TGTGCCAGCAGTTACTCGGGGGCGGGTGGCTACACCTTC

clone size: NA
V gene: TRBV5-8
D gene: TRBD1
J gene: TRBJ1-2
CDR3 protein: CASSRTGNRYGYTF
CDR3 DNA: TGTGCCAGCAGCCGGACAGGGAATCGGTATGGCTACACCTTC

clone size: NA
V gene: TRBV5-6
D gene: NA
J gene: TRBJ2-2
CDR3 protein: CASSTGALGNTGELFF
CDR3 DNA: TGTGCCAGCAGCACCGGGGCCCTGGGGAACACCGGGGAGCTGTTTTTT

clone size: NA
V gene: TRBV19
D gene: NA
J gene: TRBJ1-5
CDR3 protein: CASSMFVGIFEPQHF
CDR3 DNA: TGTGCCAGTAGTATGTTCGTTGGGATTTTCGAGCCCCAGCATTTT

clone size: NA
V gene: TRBV18
D gene: NA
J gene: TRBJ2-1
CDR3 protein: CASSPQRTYNEQFF
CDR3 DNA: TGTGCCAGCTCACCCCAGAGAACTTACAATGAGCAGTTCTTC